One sample yielded the 27 T cell receptor beta chains listed below, sequenced in a study of metastatic and nonmetastatic thyroid tumors. MiXCR re-clonotyped the PCR reads for TCRdb. The repertoire holds tens of thousands of clones, with roughly 18% as singletons. Until they underwent thyroid surgery, no patient had received any treatment. Material: blood. The receptors originated from a female donor with papillary thyroid cancer or a benign thyroid nodule (not recorded which). Some clones in this sample may be carry-over from other donors' samples.

V gene TRBV6-2 or TRBV6-3 combines with J gene TRBJ1-5; maybe TRBD1 (5 bases). This CDR3 has 13 residues. Germline V gene lookup returns CDR1 MNHEY and CDR2 SVGEGT. In nucleotides, the CDR3 is TGTGGCTGCTGGTGGGGGGGCAATCAGCCCCAGCATTTT. Translating gives CGCWWGGNQPQHF.

This clone was seen at least ten times. The chain uses TRBV5-6 and TRBJ1-2; the match to TRBD1 covers 11 bases. The V and J ends lost 0 bases and 4 bases, in that order; junction bases with no gene match: 5. Germline V gene data show CDR1 as SGHDT and CDR2 as YYEEEE. This CDR3 region has 16 residues. The CDR3 bases are TGTGCCAGCAGCTTGGGGGACAGGGGGAAGTTCTATGGCTACACCTTC. It encodes CASSLGDRGKFYGYTF.

This clone was recorded at least ten times. The V call is TRBV28, the J call TRBJ2-1, with D tentatively TRBD1 or TRBD2 (5 bases each). This CDR3 has 15 amino acids. V was trimmed by 5 bases and J by 7 bases, leaving 18 bases between them. CDR1 and CDR2 from the germline V gene are MDHEN and SYDVKM. CDR3 residues: CASSPGTHYGNEQFF. The DNA of the CDR3 is TGTGCCAGCAGTCCCGGGACCCATTACGGGAATGAGCAGTTCTTC.

The gene calls are TRBV5-1 and TRBJ1-1; D gene unclear. The CDR3 has 14 amino acids. The V end was cut by 0 bases, the J end by 3 bases, with 9 bases between. From germline, CDR1 is SGHRS and CDR2 YFSETQ. The CDR3: CASSLAGVYTEAFF. DNA for the CDR3: TGCGCCAGCAGCTTGGCCGGGGTGTACACTGAAGCTTTCTTT.

In its sample, this clone was seen many times. The germline gene is not matched at one end of the junction; a read error may be the cause. The same CDR3 also results from other DNA sequences found in this sample. The CDR3 DNA follows: TGTGCCAGCAGCTCTCCTCGGTCACGTTCGATCAATGAGCAATTCTTC. Protein: CASSSPRSRSINEQFF. The rearrangement links TRBV7-8 to TRBJ2-1, with unresolved D. Germline CDR1 SGHVS, CDR2 FQNEAQ. This CDR3 has 16 residues.

This clone was observed at least ten times. The chain carries TRBV6-1 and TRBJ1-5, with D perhaps TRBD1 (6 bases). CDR3 length equals 15 residues. V lost 5 bases and J 2 bases, leaving 13 bases between the germline ends. CDR1 and CDR2 (germline): MNHNS, SASEGT. The CDR3 DNA reads TGTGCCAGCAGTTGGGGGGCGCATGGCAATCAGCCCCAGCATTTT. It specifies CASSWGAHGNQPQHF.

This clone was seen more than once but under ten times. The rearrangement joins TRBV5-6 to TRBJ2-3; D remains unclear. Trimming shortened V by 1 base and J by 1 base, and 7 bases separated the two germline ends. Germline V lookup: CDR1 SGHDT, CDR2 YYEEEE. The CDR3 length is 14 residues. CDR3 sequence (DNA): TGTGCCAGCAGCTTGCTCGCGGGCACAGATACGCAGTATTTT. Amino acids: CASSLLAGTDTQYF.

This clone was observed at least ten times. This chain links TRBV6-5 with TRBJ1-1, with D perhaps TRBD1 (5 bases). V lost 0 bases and J 1 base, leaving 15 bases between the germline ends. The CDR3 is 17 amino acids. Germline V gives CDR1 MNHEY, CDR2 SVGAGI. In DNA, the CDR3 is TGTGCCAGCAGTTACTCGCTATACAGGCAGGAGAACACTGAAGCTTTCTTT. It yields the protein CASSYSLYRQENTEAFF.

To note about this clone: A read error may account for a junction end that differs from germline. V is TRBV12-3 or TRBV12-4 and J is TRBJ1-1; 11 bases agree with TRBD1. The CDR3 is 14 residues long. The CDR3 spells CDSSSGQGGTEAFF. The CDR3 DNA reads as TGTGACAGCAGTTCGGGACAGGGGGGCACTGAAGCTTTCTTT.

This clone was seen ten or more times. The chain combines TRBV27 with TRBJ2-5; 9 nucleotides line up with TRBD2. This CDR3 comprises 15 residues. The junction had 9 bases not matched to a gene; V was cut back by 5 bases and J by 5 bases. From germline, CDR1 is MNHEY and CDR2 SMNVEV (reference sequence). CDR3 DNA: TGTGCCAGCAGTAGACGTAGCGGGAGAGGGGAGACCCAGTACTTC. This gives the protein CASSRRSGRGETQYF.

The sample holds many counts of this clone. J is TRBJ2-1 and V is TRBV3-1; either TRBD1 or TRBD2 may fit D (5 bases each). The V end was cut by 4 bases, the J end by 4 bases, with 20 bases between. The CDR3 has 17 amino acids. Germline assignment: CDR1 LGHDT and CDR2 YNNKEL (reference sequence). The CDR3: CASSPRGRRGRYNEQFF. As DNA, the CDR3 is TGTGCCAGCAGCCCCCGGGGACGTAGGGGAAGATACAATGAGCAGTTCTTC.

The sample holds many counts of this clone. The chain recombines TRBV30 with TRBJ1-2; D not resolved. V lost 8 bases and J 4 bases, leaving 14 bases between the germline ends. The CDR3 sequence is 12 residues long. Germline CDR1 reads GTSNPN; CDR2 reads SVGIG (reference sequence). The CDR3 DNA reads TGTGCCGGGCATGGGCTTCCCTATGGCTACACCTTC. Translated: CAGHGLPYGYTF.

The V gene is TRBV14, the J gene TRBJ1-2; 7 bases are a match to TRBD1. With V trimmed by 2 bases and J by 5 bases, 8 bases remained unmatched. CDR1 is SGHDN and CDR2 is FVKESK in the germline V gene. This CDR3 comprises 15 residues. This chain's CDR3 is CASSQFSGTAYGYTF. For the CDR3, the DNA is TGTGCCAGCAGCCAATTCAGCGGGACAGCTTATGGCTACACCTTC.

This clone was detected ten times or more. Sequence at one end of the junction differs from germline and may be a read error. This sequence joins TRBV28 and TRBJ2-7; TRBD2 is a possible D gene (6 bases). There are 15 residues in the CDR3. Germline V gives CDR1 MDHEN, CDR2 SYDVKM. The CDR3 spells CASSLFRTGRFGGFF. DNA for the CDR3: TGTGCCAGCAGTTTATTCCGAACCGGGCGTTTCGGAGGGTTCTTC.

This clone was seen more than once but under ten times. Just one base apart from a much larger clone, this may be a read error. In the same sample, other DNA sequences code for this CDR3. The rearrangement links TRBV14 to TRBJ1-3, with no clear D. The V end lost 0 bases, the J end lost 0 bases, and 15 bases lay between the germline ends. CDR3 size: 18 residues. Germline V gene sequence: CDR1 SGHDN, CDR2 FVKESK. CDR3 amino acids: CASSQEVGQLSSGNTIYF. The DNA of the CDR3 is TGTGCCAGCAGCCAAGAAGTCGGCCAATTGTCCTCTGGAAACACCATATATTTT.

V and J are TRBV11-3 and TRBJ1-2; 8 nucleotides line up with TRBD1. This CDR3 spans 15 amino acids. Trimming took 2 bases from V and 3 from J; bases not matched to a gene: 5. Germline CDR1 is SGHNT and CDR2 is YENEEA. The CDR3 DNA reads as TGTGCCAGCAGCTTATATACAGGGGGAGACTATGGCTACACCTTC. This encodes CASSLYTGGDYGYTF.

This clone is medium-sized (0.01 to 0.1%) within its sample. The gene calls are TRBV6-1 and TRBJ1-6; D remains ambiguous. Germline CDR1 is MNHNS and CDR2 is SASEGT. The CDR3 has 13 amino acids. V was trimmed by 4 bases and J by 7 bases, leaving 8 bases between them. CDR3 amino acids: CASSGSENSPLHF. The CDR3, as DNA: TGTGCCAGCAGTGGATCAGAAAATTCACCCCTCCACTTT.

This clone was recorded at least ten times. The V call is TRBV19, the J call TRBJ2-7, with unresolved D. The CDR3 sequence is 14 residues long. The ends were cut back, 6 bases at V and 2 bases at J, with 14 bases in the middle. CDR1 and CDR2 (germline): LNHDA, SQIVND (reference sequence). The CDR3 here is CASSRTVGTYEQYF. CDR3 nucleotide sequence: TGTGCCAGTAGCCGGACCGTGGGTACCTACGAGCAGTACTTC. The variable domain in full, with the rest retrieved from reference TRBV19 and TRBJ2-7, is DGGITQSPKYLFRKEGQNVTLSCEQNLNHDAMYWYRQDPGQGLRLIYYSQIVNDFQKGDIAEGYSVSREKKESFPLTVTSAQKNPTAFYLCASSRTVGTYEQYFGPGTRLTVT.

This clone has ten or more counts. The CDR3 loop reads CASSLAVPMNYGYTF. DNA of the CDR3: TGTGCCAGCAGCTTGGCCGTTCCGATGAACTATGGCTACACCTTC. The gene calls are TRBV5-5 and TRBJ1-2, with no clear D. The CDR3 has 15 amino acids. V lost 0 bases and J 2 bases, leaving 11 bases between the germline ends. Looked up from germline, CDR1 is SGHKS and CDR2 is YYEKEE (reference sequence).

There are many counts of this clone. This sequence joins TRBV11-2 and TRBJ1-1; D possibly corresponds to TRBD1 (6 bases). This CDR3 comprises 18 residues. CDR1 SGHAT and CDR2 FQNNGV come from the germline V gene. V lost 1 base and J lost 3, with 21 bases in between. In nucleotides, the CDR3 is TGTGCCAGCAGCTTAGGCGGAGTTTGGGGGGCCGGGGACACTGAAGCTTTCTTT. This codes for CASSLGGVWGAGDTEAFF. The full variable domain, in which reference TRBV11-2 and TRBJ1-1 provide the parts outside the CDR3, is EAGVAQSPRYKIIEKRQSVAFWCNPISGHATLYWYQQILGQGPKLLIQFQNNGVVDDSQLPKDRFSAERLKGVDSTLKIQPAKLEDSAVYLCASSLGGVWGAGDTEAFFGQGTRLTVV.

This clone was recorded at least ten times. J is TRBJ2-2 and V is TRBV24-1, with D possibly TRBD1 on 5 matching bases. V lost 7 bases, J lost 7 bases, and 6 bases lay in between. Germline assignment: CDR1 KGHDR and CDR2 SFDVKD. The CDR3 totals 11 residues. CDR3 bases: TGTGCCACCAGCCAGGGCGGGGAGCTGTTTTTT. This codes for CATSQGGELFF.

This clone was counted many times. The V gene is TRBV7-9, the J gene TRBJ2-1; 10 positions agree with TRBD2. The CDR3 extends over 15 amino acids. CDR1 is SEHNR and CDR2 is FQNEAQ in the germline V gene (reference sequence). V lost 5 bases and J lost 3; bases outside the gene matches: 4. The CDR3 sequence: CASSRTSGLYNEQFF. The CDR3 DNA reads as TGTGCCAGCAGCCGGACTAGCGGCCTCTACAATGAGCAGTTCTTC.

The sample holds many counts of this clone. The chain links TRBV30 to TRBJ1-1; 9 bases map to TRBD1. V gave up 2 bases and J gave up 4 bases; unmatched junction bases: 2. The germline V gene encodes CDR1 GTSNPN and CDR2 SVGIG (reference sequence). There are 13 residues in the CDR3. The CDR3 is CAWSKTGGTEAFF. CDR3 DNA: TGTGCCTGGAGTAAGACAGGGGGCACTGAAGCTTTCTTT.

The chain links TRBV4-3 to TRBJ2-7; D uncertain. V shed 0 bases and J shed 6 bases, with 12 bases lying between them. In germline, CDR1 is LGHNA, CDR2 YSLEER. This CDR3 is 14 amino acids long. The CDR3 DNA sequence: TGCGCCAGCAGCCAAGATTCCCGTGGGCTCGAGCAGTACTTC. Translating gives CASSQDSRGLEQYF.

Relative to its sample, this clone is medium-sized. The rearrangement uses TRBV12-3 or TRBV12-4 and TRBJ2-7, with TRBD1 matching over 9 bases. The CDR3 extends over 15 amino acids. The J segment lost 1 base and the V segment lost 3 bases, leaving 4 bases of the junction unmatched. CDR3 nucleotides: TGTGCCAGCAGTTTCCCCGGGACAGGGTCCTACGAGCAGTACTTC. Translated, it gives CASSFPGTGSYEQYF.

Turning to this clone: One end of the junction is discordant with germline, which a read error may explain. The chain combines TRBV10-3 with TRBJ2-3; the match to TRBD2 covers 9 bases. The CDR3 runs 19 residues. Germline assignment: CDR1 ENHRY and CDR2 SYGVKD. The CDR3 loop is CAISESTWASGVVTDTQYF. CDR3 nucleotides: TGTGCAATCAGTGAGTCGACGTGGGCTAGCGGGGTGGTCACAGATACGCAGTATTTT.

This clone occurred many times. This chain connects TRBV9 to TRBJ2-1; 10 bases align to TRBD2. Germline lookup yields CDR1 SGDLS and CDR2 YYNGEE. The CDR3 is 16 residues long. The V gene end was trimmed by 3 bases and the J gene end by 3 bases; junction bases not matched to a gene: 6. CDR3 DNA: TGTGCCAGCAGCGCCCTAGAGCGGGGGGGCTACAATGAGCAGTTCTTC. It specifies CASSALERGGYNEQFF.